What follows are 10 T cell receptor beta chains derived from one specimen sequenced in a study of human T cells and chemical hapten exposure. Time point meaning: patch test 3, about 24 weeks after DPC sensitization. Documented treatment: therapeutic diphenylcyclopropenone sensitization with weekly scalp DPC. Blood, whole and unfractionated, served as the source for total RNA extraction. TCRdb re-analysed the RACE reads in MiXCR, keeping a single row per CDR3 protein. In the table there are some 38,000 distinct CDR3 sequences, around a tenth of which are singletons. The sample was whole blood, taken in connection with sensitization to the hapten diphenylcyclopropenone (DPC). These receptors originate from a man aged 50-59 years with alopecia areata. Some clones in this sample may be carry-over from other donors' samples.

This clonotype showed up just a few times. The chain carries TRBV10-3 and TRBJ2-3, with 9 positions matching TRBD2. The CDR3 is made up of 15 amino acids. V was clipped by 7 bases and J by 1 base; unmatched bases: 6. Per germline, CDR1 ENHRY and CDR2 SYGVKD. The CDR3 region has the DNA TGTGCCATCAACCCCGAGCGGGAGGGCACAGATACGCAGTATTTT. It yields the protein CAINPEREGTDTQYF.

This clonotype was seen repeatedly, ten times or more. The chain has TRBV19 and TRBJ1-1; 7 positions match TRBD1. The CDR3 consists of 16 residues. CDR1 and CDR2 from the germline V gene are LNHDA and SQIVND (reference sequence). J was trimmed by 0 bases and V by 1 base; bases with no gene match: 5. CDR3 DNA: TGTGCCAGTAGTATAGGGACAGGACTTATGAACACTGAAGCTTTCTTT. Protein product: CASSIGTGLMNTEAFF.

This chain joins TRBV6-6 and TRBJ1-3; the D gene is possibly TRBD1 (6 bases). The germline CDR1 and CDR2 sequences are MNHNY and SVGAGI (reference sequence). The germline V and J ends were trimmed by 6 bases and 0 bases, with 9 bases remaining between them. CDR3 length equals 14 residues. The CDR3: CASSATGSGNTIYF. The CDR3, as DNA: TGTGCCAGCAGCGCGACAGGCTCTGGAAACACCATATATTTT.

This clonotype was recorded many times. This sequence joins TRBV2 and TRBJ1-2; 9 nucleotides match TRBD1. This CDR3 is built from 14 residues. Germline CDR1 reads SNHLY; CDR2 reads FYNNEI. The trim removed 6 bases at V and 6 bases at J, leaving 8 bases unmatched. Here the CDR3 reads CASSPGQGKDGYTF. The CDR3 nucleotides are TGTGCCAGCAGCCCGGGACAGGGCAAGGATGGCTACACCTTC.

This clonotype was observed many times. The rearrangement links TRBV10-3 to TRBJ1-5; D remains unclear. V lost 4 bases and J lost 4, with 8 bases in between. The CDR3 totals 13 residues. Per the germline V gene, CDR1 is ENHRY and CDR2 is SYGVKD. CDR3 amino acids: CAISAGRNQPQHF. The DNA for the CDR3 is TGTGCCATCAGTGCTGGGAGGAATCAGCCCCAGCATTTT.

V is TRBV5-1 and J is TRBJ2-2; TRBD1 matches 7 bases. CDR1 is SGHRS and CDR2 is YFSETQ in the germline V gene. CDR3 length: 14 amino acids. V lost 5 bases to trimming and J lost 6 bases; unmatched junction nucleotides: 7. This CDR3 is CASSPDRLPGELFF. The CDR3 DNA is TGCGCCAGCAGTCCGGACAGGCTACCCGGGGAGCTGTTTTTT.

This clonotype was detected ten times or more. This chain links TRBV10-3 with TRBJ2-1; a weak D match, TRBD2 (5 bases). CDR1 and CDR2 (germline): ENHRY, SYGVKD. Deletions cut 0 bases from V and 1 base from J, with 13 bases between. This CDR3 contains 17 residues. In DNA form, the CDR3 reads TGTGCCATCAGTGAGTCTGGAAGCCGGGGATCCTACAATGAGCAGTTCTTC. This codes for CAISESGSRGSYNEQFF.

The chain carries TRBV27 and TRBJ2-7, with D perhaps TRBD1 or TRBD2 (6 bases each). This CDR3 has 16 residues. V lost 3 bases and J lost 0, with 15 bases in between. Looked up from germline, CDR1 is MNHEY and CDR2 is SMNVEV (reference sequence). CDR3 sequence: CASSFTRGRISYEQYF. In DNA, the CDR3 is TGTGCCAGCAGTTTCACCCGGGGGCGAATCTCCTACGAGCAGTACTTC.

This clonotype was seen many times. This sequence joins TRBV28 and TRBJ2-7; no clear D gene. The CDR3 has 15 amino acids. Per the germline V gene, CDR1 is MDHEN and CDR2 is SYDVKM. V was cut by 3 bases and J by 0 bases, with 12 bases left in between. CDR3 DNA: TGTGCCAGCAGTTTCTGGAAGAGACACTCCTACGAGCAGTACTTC. It codes for CASSFWKRHSYEQYF.

The chain combines TRBV2 with TRBJ2-5; TRBD1 matches 8 bases. Trimming at V came to 8 bases and at J to 2 bases, leaving 4 bases not matched to a gene. The CDR3 has 13 residues. The germline V gene has CDR1 SNHLY and CDR2 FYNNEI. The CDR3 region is CASGRDRQETQYF. The CDR3 bases are TGTGCCAGCGGCCGGGACAGGCAAGAGACCCAGTACTTC. Supplemented by reference TRBV2 and TRBJ2-5, the full variable domain reads EPEVTQTPSHQVTQMGQEVILRCVPISNHLYFYWYRQILGQKVEFLVSFYNNEISEKSEIFDDQFSVERPDGSNFTLKIRSTKLEDSAMYFCASGRDRQETQYFGPGTRLLVL.